This T cell receptor (beta chain) was documented in a study of neoadjuvant anti-PD-1 for oral cavity cancer. Overall study: Patients without progression received a fourth nivolumab dose around day 43, then surgical resection on days 50-56.

Germline CDR1 and CDR2: LNHDA and SQIVND (reference sequence). There are 15 residues in the CDR3. With 4 bases clipped from V and 5 bases from J, the junction kept 6 bases outside the gene matches. Using immunoSEQ multiplex PCR, the repertoire was profiled, and TCRdb retains in-frame clones only, with some absent. The sample lists more than 10,000 clones; around two thirds were seen once. The clonotype comes from a person between 35 and 79 years old with oral cavity squamous cell carcinoma. Material: PBMCs, obtained before nivolumab (anti-PD-1) treatment. The J gene is TRBJ2-2, the V gene TRBV19; 8 bases are a match to TRBD1. The CDR3 DNA reads as TGTGCCAGTAGTAAGGGGACAGGTAAAACCGGGGAGCTGTTTTTT. Translating it yields CASSKGTGKTGELFF.